This entry is about one T cell receptor (beta chain). Its antigen is still unknown. The data are from a study of a mutant IDH1 vaccine in newly diagnosed glioma. Study-wide context: Each patient was administered eight vaccinations, scheduled in weeks 1, 3, 5, 7, 11, 15, 19 and 23. Treated patients had a mean age of approximately 41 years and a sex split that was roughly 60% male and approximately 38% female. With temozolomide cycles, or 4-6 weeks after radiotherapy alone, vaccination was started. Pretreatment consisted of radiotherapy, temozolomide, or both, with most receiving both.

The time point: week 5, during vaccination. The investigators gave 300 ug of mutant IDH1 20-mer peptide in each vaccine dose, together with topical imiquimod. Germline CDR1 reads SGHDT; CDR2 reads YYEEEE. The CDR3 spans 15 residues. The V end lost 3 bases, the J end lost 9 bases, and 19 bases lay between the germline ends. The assay was immunoSEQ multiplex PCR, and TCRdb's table has in-frame clones only and misses some. This sample has some 51,000 clones, with roughly 78% found just once. This receptor was identified in a man aged 50-60 years with glioma. Source: PBMCs, taken from a glioma patient whose treatment included an IDH1 peptide vaccine. V gene TRBV5-6 combines with J gene TRBJ1-5; TRBD1 might be the D (6 bases). This CDR3 reads CASSWGAEQGWPQHF. CDR3 nucleotide sequence: TGTGCCAGCAGCTGGGGGGCCGAACAGGGATGGCCCCAGCATTTT. Variable domain in full (rest from reference TRBV5-6 and TRBJ1-5): DAGVTQSPTHLIKTRGQQVTLRCSPKSGHDTVSWYQQALGQGPQFIFQYYEEEERQRGNFPDRFSGHQFPNYSSELNVNALLLGDSALYLCASSWGAEQGWPQHFGDGTRLSIL.